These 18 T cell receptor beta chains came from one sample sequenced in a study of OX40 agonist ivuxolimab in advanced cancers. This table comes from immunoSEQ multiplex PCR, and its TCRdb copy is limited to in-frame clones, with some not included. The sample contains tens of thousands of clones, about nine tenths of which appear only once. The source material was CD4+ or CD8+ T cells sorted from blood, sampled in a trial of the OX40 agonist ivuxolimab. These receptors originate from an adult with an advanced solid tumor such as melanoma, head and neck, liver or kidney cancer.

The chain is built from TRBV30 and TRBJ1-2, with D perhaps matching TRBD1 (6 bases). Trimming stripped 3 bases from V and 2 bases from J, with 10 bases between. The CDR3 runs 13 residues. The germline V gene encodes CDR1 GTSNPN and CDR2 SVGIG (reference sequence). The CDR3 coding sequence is TGTGCCTGGAGGAACCAGGGGAACTATGGCTACACCTTC. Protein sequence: CAWRNQGNYGYTF.

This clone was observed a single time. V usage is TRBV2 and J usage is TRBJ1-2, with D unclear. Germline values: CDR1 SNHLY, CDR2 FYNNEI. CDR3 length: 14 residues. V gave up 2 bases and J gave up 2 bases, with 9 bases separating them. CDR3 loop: CASSETATNYGYTF. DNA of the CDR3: TGTGCCAGCAGTGAAACGGCAACGAACTATGGCTACACCTTC.

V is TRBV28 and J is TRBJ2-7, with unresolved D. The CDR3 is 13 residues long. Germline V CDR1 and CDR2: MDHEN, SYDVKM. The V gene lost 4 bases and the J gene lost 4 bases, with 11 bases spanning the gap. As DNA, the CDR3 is TGTGCCAGCAGTTCCCAAAGCGTATACGAGCAGTACTTC. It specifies CASSSQSVYEQYF.

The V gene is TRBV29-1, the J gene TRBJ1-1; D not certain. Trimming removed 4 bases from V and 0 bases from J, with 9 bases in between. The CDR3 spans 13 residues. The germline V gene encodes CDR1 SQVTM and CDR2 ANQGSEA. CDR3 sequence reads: CSVVWGVNTEAFF. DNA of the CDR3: TGCAGCGTTGTATGGGGTGTGAACACTGAAGCTTTCTTT. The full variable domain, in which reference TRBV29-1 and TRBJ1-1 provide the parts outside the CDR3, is SAVISQKPSRDICQRGTSLTIQCQVDSQVTMMFWYRQQPGQSLTLIATANQGSEATYESGFVIDKFPISRPNLTFSTLTVSNMSPEDSSIYLCSVVWGVNTEAFFGQGTRLTVV.

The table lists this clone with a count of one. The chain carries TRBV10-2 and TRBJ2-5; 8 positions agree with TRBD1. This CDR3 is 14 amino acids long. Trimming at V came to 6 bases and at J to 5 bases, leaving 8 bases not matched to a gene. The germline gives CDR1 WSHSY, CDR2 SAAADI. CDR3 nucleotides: TGCGCCAGCAGCGGGGAGACAGGGGCGGAGACCCAGTACTTC. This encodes CASSGETGAETQYF.

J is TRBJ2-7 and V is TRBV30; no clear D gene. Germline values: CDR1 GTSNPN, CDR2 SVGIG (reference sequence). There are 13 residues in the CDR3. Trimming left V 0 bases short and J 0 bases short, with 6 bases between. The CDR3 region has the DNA TGTGCCTGGAGTGTAGGAACCTCCTACGAGCAGTACTTC. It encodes CAWSVGTSYEQYF.

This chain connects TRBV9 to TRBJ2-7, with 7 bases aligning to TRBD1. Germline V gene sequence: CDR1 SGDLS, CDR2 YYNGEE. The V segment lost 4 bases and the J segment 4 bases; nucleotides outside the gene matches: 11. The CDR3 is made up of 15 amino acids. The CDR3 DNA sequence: TGTGCCAGCAGCCCAACCGGGACAGATCCTTACGAGCAGTACTTC. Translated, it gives CASSPTGTDPYEQYF. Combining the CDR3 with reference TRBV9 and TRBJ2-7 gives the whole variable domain DSGVTQTPKHLITATGQRVTLRCSPRSGDLSVYWYQQSLDQGLQFLIQYYNGEERAKGNILERFSAQQFPDLHSELNLSSLELGDSALYFCASSPTGTDPYEQYFGPGTRLTVT.

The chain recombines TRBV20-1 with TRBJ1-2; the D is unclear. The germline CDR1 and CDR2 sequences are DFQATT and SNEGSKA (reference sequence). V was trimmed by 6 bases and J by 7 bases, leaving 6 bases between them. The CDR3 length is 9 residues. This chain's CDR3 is CSATPGYTF. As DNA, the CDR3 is TGCAGTGCCACCCCTGGCTACACCTTC.

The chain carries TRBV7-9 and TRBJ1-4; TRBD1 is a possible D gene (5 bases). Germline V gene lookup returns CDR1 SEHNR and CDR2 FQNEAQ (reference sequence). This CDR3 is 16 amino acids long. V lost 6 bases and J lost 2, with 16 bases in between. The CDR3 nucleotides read TGTGCCAGCAGACCTGGGACCCTGGCGACTAATGAAAAACTGTTTTTT. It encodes CASRPGTLATNEKLFF.

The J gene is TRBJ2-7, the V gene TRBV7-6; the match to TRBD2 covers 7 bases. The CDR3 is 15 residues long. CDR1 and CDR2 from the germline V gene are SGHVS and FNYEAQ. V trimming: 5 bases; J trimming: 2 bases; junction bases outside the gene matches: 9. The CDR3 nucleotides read TGTGCCAGCAGCAACCCTGGTCGGGGGGCCTACGAGCAGTACTTC. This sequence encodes CASSNPGRGAYEQYF.

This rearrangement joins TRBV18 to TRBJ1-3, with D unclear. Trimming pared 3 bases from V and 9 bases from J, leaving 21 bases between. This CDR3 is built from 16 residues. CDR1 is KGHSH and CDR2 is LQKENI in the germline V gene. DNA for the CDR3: TGTGCCAGCTCACCCCGTGGTGGTGGCAGGCCCCGCACCATATATTTT. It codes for CASSPRGGGRPRTIYF. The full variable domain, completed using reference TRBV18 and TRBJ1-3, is NAGVMQNPRHLVRRRGQEARLRCSPMKGHSHVYWYRQLPEEGLKFMVYLQKENIIDESGMPKERFSAEFPKEGPSILRIQQVVRGDSAAYFCASSPRGGGRPRTIYFGEGSWLTVV.

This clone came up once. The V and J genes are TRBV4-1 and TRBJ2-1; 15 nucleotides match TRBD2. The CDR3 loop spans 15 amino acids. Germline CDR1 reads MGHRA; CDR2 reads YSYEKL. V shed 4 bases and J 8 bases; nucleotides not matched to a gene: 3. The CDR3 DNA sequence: TGCGCCAGCAGCCGGGGACTAGCGGGGGGCTATGAGCAGTTCTTC. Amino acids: CASSRGLAGGYEQFF.

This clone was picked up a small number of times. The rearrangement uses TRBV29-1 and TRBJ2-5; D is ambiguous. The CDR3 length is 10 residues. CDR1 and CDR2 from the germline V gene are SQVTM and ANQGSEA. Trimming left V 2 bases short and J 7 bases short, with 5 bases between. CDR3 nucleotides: TGCAGCGTTGAACACGGGACCCAGTACTTC. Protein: CSVEHGTQYF.

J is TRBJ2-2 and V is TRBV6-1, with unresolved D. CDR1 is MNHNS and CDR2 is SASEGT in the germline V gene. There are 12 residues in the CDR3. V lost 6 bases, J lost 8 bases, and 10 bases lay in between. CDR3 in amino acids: CASSNTRGELFF. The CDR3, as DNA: TGTGCCAGCAGCAACACGAGGGGGGAGCTGTTTTTT.

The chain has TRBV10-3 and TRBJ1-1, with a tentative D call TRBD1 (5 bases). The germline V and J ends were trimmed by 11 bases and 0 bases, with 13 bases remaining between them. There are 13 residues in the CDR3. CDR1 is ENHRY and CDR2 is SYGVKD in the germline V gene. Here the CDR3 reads CAVRGEVNTEAFF. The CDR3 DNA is TGTGCCGTCCGGGGGGAGGTGAACACTGAAGCTTTCTTT.

CDR3: CASSSLGLAGGSTDTQYF. In DNA, the CDR3 is TGTGCCAGCAGCTCCCTCGGACTAGCGGGGGGGAGCACAGATACGCAGTATTTT. The rearrangement joins TRBV28 to TRBJ2-3; 15 nucleotides match TRBD2. Germline V gene sequence: CDR1 MDHEN, CDR2 SYDVKM. J lost 0 bases, V lost 6 bases, and 7 bases had no gene match. The CDR3 contains 18 residues.

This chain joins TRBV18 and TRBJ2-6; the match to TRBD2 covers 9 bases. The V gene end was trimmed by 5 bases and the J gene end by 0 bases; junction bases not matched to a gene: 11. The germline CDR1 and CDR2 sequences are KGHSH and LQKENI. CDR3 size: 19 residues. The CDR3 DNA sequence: TGTGCCAGCTCATTCACAGAAGCGGGAGGCCGCTCTGGGGCCAACGTCCTGACTTTC. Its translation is CASSFTEAGGRSGANVLTF.

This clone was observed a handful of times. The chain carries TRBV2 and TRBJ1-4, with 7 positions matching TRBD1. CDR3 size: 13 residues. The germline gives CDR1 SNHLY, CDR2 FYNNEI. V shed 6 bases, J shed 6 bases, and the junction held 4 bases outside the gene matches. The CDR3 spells CASRGDRDEKLFF. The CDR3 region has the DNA TGTGCCAGCAGGGGTGACAGGGATGAAAAACTGTTTTTT.